What follows are 21 T cell receptor beta chains derived from one specimen sequenced in a study of T cell responses to AZD1222 COVID-19 vaccine (dated by TCRdb to about 2021). The library was made by the immunoSEQ multiplex PCR assay. What TCRdb holds here is the immuneACCESS table cut down to in-frame rearrangements. Part of the clones is not present; checked against another copy, under half of the missing clones reflect an unresolved V gene, and the others are unexplained. The sample table lists roughly 120,000 clones, approximately 90% of them with a count of one. Clones ranked in the top ten supply around 7.7% of the sample. According to the study, the label for this sample's time point signals: baseline before first vaccination. Sequences were derived from peripheral blood, sampled on day 0 of AZD1222 vaccination. These receptors all stem from an adult in good health.

This chain uses TRBV7-9 with TRBJ1-4; D is unresolved. This CDR3 comprises 14 residues. CDR1 SEHNR and CDR2 FQNEAQ come from the germline V gene (reference sequence). Trimming shortened V by 6 bases and J by 3 bases, and 11 bases separated the two germline ends. The CDR3 protein is CASSWGEANEKLFF. In DNA form, the CDR3 reads TGTGCCAGCAGTTGGGGTGAGGCTAATGAAAAACTGTTTTTT.

V gene TRBV3-1 (or the pseudogene TRBV3-2) combines with J gene TRBJ2-6, with D hard to call. The CDR3 covers 16 residues. V was cut by 1 base and J by 0 bases, with 7 bases left in between. Germline CDR1 and CDR2: LGHDT and YNNKEL (reference sequence). The CDR3 protein is CASSQARTSGANVLTF. CDR3 nucleotide sequence: TGTGCCAGCAGCCAAGCCAGAACCTCTGGGGCCAACGTCCTGACTTTC.

The chain combines TRBV18 with TRBJ1-3; 7 bases fit TRBD1. The CDR3 runs 17 residues. V was clipped by 2 bases and J by 1 base; unmatched bases: 8. The germline V gene encodes CDR1 KGHSH and CDR2 LQKENI. The CDR3 region is CASSPVALTGSGNTIYF. The CDR3 coding sequence is TGTGCCAGCTCACCAGTAGCGCTGACAGGGTCTGGAAACACCATATATTTT.

The rearrangement uses TRBV6-5 and TRBJ2-7; perhaps D is TRBD1 or TRBD2 (5 bases each). The CDR3 extends over 13 amino acids. Trimming removed 4 bases at V and 2 bases at J, with 9 bases between. Germline V gene sequence: CDR1 MNHEY, CDR2 SVGAGI. CDR3 region: CASSFGGTYEQYF. The CDR3 nucleotides are TGTGCCAGCAGTTTTGGGGGAACCTACGAGCAGTACTTC.

This chain links TRBV21-1 with TRBJ1-5; the D call TRBD1 from the table was never checked on the DNA. TRBV21-1 is a recognized pseudogene. This CDR3 has 16 residues. The CDR3: CASSKDTGKYNQPQHF. As DNA, the CDR3 is TGTGCCAGCAGCAAAGATACAGGGAAGTACAATCAGCCCCAGCATTTT.

The chain joins TRBV14 to TRBJ2-7; a weak D match, TRBD2 (6 bases). Per the germline V gene, CDR1 is SGHDN and CDR2 is FVKESK. This CDR3 region has 12 residues. V gave up 4 bases and J gave up 9 bases, with 13 bases separating them. The CDR3 region is CASSLPGAGQYF. CDR3 in DNA: TGTGCCAGCAGCCTGCCCGGAGCGGGGCAGTACTTC.

Points on this clone: Different DNA sequences within this sample yield the same CDR3. V is TRBV3-1 (or the pseudogene TRBV3-2) and J is TRBJ2-3, with D uncertain. V shed 4 bases and J shed 4 bases, with 9 bases lying between them. CDR3 length equals 13 residues. From germline, CDR1 is LGHDT and CDR2 YNNKEL (reference sequence). Here the CDR3 DNA reads TGTGCCAGCAGCCCAGGCGGCGCAGATACGCAGTATTTT. This gives the protein CASSPGGADTQYF.

This chain links TRBV3-1 (or the pseudogene TRBV3-2) with TRBJ2-2; 7 nucleotides align to TRBD2. The germline V gene encodes CDR1 LGHDT and CDR2 YNNKEL (reference sequence). V lost 4 bases to trimming and J lost 6 bases; unmatched junction nucleotides: 8. The CDR3 runs to 15 residues. The CDR3 DNA follows: TGTGCCAGCAGCCCTTCTCTAGCGGTACCCGGGGAGCTGTTTTTT. Amino acids: CASSPSLAVPGELFF.

The rearrangement joins TRBV28 to TRBJ1-4; perhaps TRBD1 as D (6 bases). V lost 5 bases, J lost 1 base, and 29 bases lay in between. Germline lookup yields CDR1 MDHEN and CDR2 SYDVKM. The CDR3 extends over 21 amino acids. DNA of the CDR3: TGTGCCAGCAGTCCGGGGGCGGGGACCAGAGGTCCGGGGCAAACTAATGAAAAACTGTTTTTT. Translation gives CASSPGAGTRGPGQTNEKLFF. Variable domain in full (rest from reference TRBV28 and TRBJ1-4): DVKVTQSSRYLVKRTGEKVFLECVQDMDHENMFWYRQDPGLGLRLIYFSYDVKMKEKGDIPEGYSVSREKKERFSLILESASTNQTSMYLCASSPGAGTRGPGQTNEKLFFGSGTQLSVL.

The J gene is TRBJ2-1, the V gene TRBV7-2; 9 bases align to TRBD2. The CDR3 totals 17 residues. Germline V gives CDR1 SGHTA, CDR2 FQGNSA. V was clipped by 5 bases and J by 13 bases; unmatched bases: 21. The chain's CDR3 is CASSQLTADSGGRTQFF. CDR3 nucleotide sequence: TGTGCCAGCAGCCAACTAACGGCTGATAGCGGGGGACGGACTCAGTTCTTC.

The chain combines TRBV3-1 (or the pseudogene TRBV3-2) with TRBJ2-7; tentatively, D is TRBD1 (6 bases). Trimming removed 1 base at V and 5 bases at J, with 15 bases between. The CDR3 spans 15 residues. Germline-derived CDR1 and CDR2 are LGHDT and YNNKEL (reference sequence). CDR3 in amino acids: CASSQGWGRFDEQYF. The CDR3 DNA follows: TGTGCCAGCAGCCAAGGCTGGGGGCGGTTCGACGAGCAGTACTTC.

For the CDR3, the DNA is TGTGCCAGTAGTATAATATTCCGGCGGACTGAAGCTTTCTTT. This codes for CASSIIFRRTEAFF. The chain couples TRBV19 to TRBJ1-1; D unclear. Trimming shortened V by 2 bases and J by 5 bases, and 12 bases separated the two germline ends. CDR1 is LNHDA and CDR2 is SQIVND in the germline V gene (reference sequence). CDR3 length: 14 amino acids.

The V gene is TRBV29-1, the J gene TRBJ1-5; TRBD1 matches 10 bases. Germline-derived CDR1 and CDR2 are SQVTM and ANQGSEA. After removal of 4 bases from V and 2 bases from J, the junction contained 2 bases not matched to a gene. This CDR3 is 14 amino acids long. Written as DNA, the CDR3 is TGCAGCGTTGGGACAGGGGGGGGCAATCAGCCCCAGCATTTT. It specifies CSVGTGGGNQPQHF.

The chain carries TRBV10-1 and TRBJ2-7; 9 nucleotides line up with TRBD1. The CDR3 totals 15 residues. After removal of 10 bases from V and 3 bases from J, the junction contained 13 bases not matched to a gene. Germline CDR1 and CDR2: WNHNN and SYGVQD (reference sequence). The CDR3 loop is CANLTKGTGFYEQYF. DNA of the CDR3: TGCGCCAACCTGACGAAGGGGACAGGGTTCTACGAGCAGTACTTC.

The chain links TRBV10-1 to TRBJ2-1, with D possibly being TRBD1 or TRBD2 (5 bases each). From germline, CDR1 is WNHNN and CDR2 SYGVQD (reference sequence). V gave up 6 bases and J gave up 9 bases, with 12 bases separating them. The length of the CDR3 is 12 residues. The CDR3 protein is CASRDERGEQFF. The CDR3 nucleotides are TGCGCCAGCAGGGACGAGAGGGGTGAGCAGTTCTTC.

The V call is TRBV28, the J call TRBJ1-1; a weak D match, TRBD1 (6 bases). Per germline, CDR1 MDHEN and CDR2 SYDVKM. Trimming left V 3 bases short and J 1 base short, with 15 bases between. The length of the CDR3 is 16 residues. This CDR3 is CASSFGGLPGNTEAFF. The DNA of the CDR3 is TGTGCCAGCAGTTTCGGGGGGCTTCCCGGGAACACTGAAGCTTTCTTT.

The chain links TRBV6-1 to TRBJ1-6, with 7 bases matching TRBD1. The V gene's germline CDR1 is MNHNS and CDR2 SASEGT. The CDR3 contains 15 residues. The V gene end was trimmed by 5 bases and the J gene end by 3 bases; junction bases not matched to a gene: 4. Here the CDR3 DNA reads TGTGCCAGCAGTCCGACAGGGAGCTATAATTCACCCCTCCACTTT. Its translation is CASSPTGSYNSPLHF.

This sequence joins TRBV30 and TRBJ1-6; 9 bases align to TRBD1. With V trimmed by 3 bases and J by 7 bases, 7 bases remained unmatched. This CDR3 region has 15 residues. Looked up from germline, CDR1 is GTSNPN and CDR2 is SVGIG (reference sequence). The CDR3 protein is CAWRGDRVLNSPLHF. CDR3 DNA: TGTGCCTGGAGGGGGGACAGGGTCCTCAATTCACCCCTCCACTTT.

The chain couples TRBV14 to TRBJ1-1; a possible D gene is TRBD1 (5 bases). Between the trimmed V and J ends, which lost 4 bases and 8 bases, there was a span of 17 bases. Germline V gene data show CDR1 as SGHDN and CDR2 as FVKESK. The CDR3 contains 14 residues. The DNA of the CDR3 is TGTGCCAGCAGCCCCCGGTTGGGGGAGGGCGAAGCTTTCTTT. This encodes CASSPRLGEGEAFF.

The chain uses TRBV6-4 and TRBJ1-2; 9 bases line up with TRBD1. Germline V gene data show CDR1 as MRHNA and CDR2 as SNTAGT. This CDR3 has 13 amino acids. After removal of 4 bases from V and 7 bases from J, the junction contained 4 bases not matched to a gene. Here the CDR3 reads CASSATGGSGYTF. The CDR3 nucleotides read TGTGCCAGCAGTGCCACAGGGGGCTCTGGCTACACCTTC.

The chain couples TRBV27 to TRBJ2-5; 15 nucleotides match TRBD2. Unmatched junction bases numbered 6, after V lost 5 bases and J lost 2 bases. The CDR3 sequence is 17 residues long. Germline V lookup: CDR1 MNHEY, CDR2 SMNVEV (reference sequence). The CDR3 coding sequence is TGTGCCAGCAGTCACAGGACTAGCGGGAGGGGTCAAGAGACCCAGTACTTC. Translation: CASSHRTSGRGQETQYF.